This entry describes one TCR beta chain. The antigen it recognizes is unknown. Base qualities are not recorded, but no much larger clone differs from it by a single base. The entry originates in a study of cytomegalovirus exposure and HLA in healthy donors (dated by TCRdb to about 2017). Notes on the research overall: An earlier analysis of 587 of the donors reported approximately 300 Gb of sequence data and 117 million unique TCR beta sequences obtained from about 179 million T cells. Rather than using new phenotypic data, the later analysis identified candidate immune exposures from TCR beta sequences and from how often those sequences occurred across donors. A later genetic analysis used genome-wide SNP genotypes for 398 of the 666 donors, treating that subset as a discovery cohort. The study aimed to test whether signatures of past pathogen exposure could be identified by cataloging public T cell receptors. In a later analysis, previously published TCR beta repertoires from 550 to 750 donors were re-analyzed and high-resolution HLA genotyping was added so that TCR occurrence patterns could be studied. The study combined high-throughput TCR immunosequencing, statistical association of individual TCRs with disease status, and machine learning to predict cytomegalovirus infection status. Among the approximately 400 genotyped donors, about 83% belonged to the genetic ancestry cluster associated with self-reported Caucasian donors. Along with the approximately 670-subject first cohort, a separate validation cohort of some 130 different subjects was used. Across some 400 genotyped donors of the cohort, an average of roughly 250,000 unique TCR beta nucleotide sequences per donor were sequenced, and roughly 17% of those sequences were non-productive. Donor age, sex, ethnicity and CMV serostatus were collected together with the repertoire data. Because of strong linkage in the cohort, 5 or 6 DR-DQ haplotypes were treated as single units for association and clustering. An earlier analysis of 500 to 750 of the donors applied high-throughput TCR beta sequencing to assess whether each TCR beta V gene segment acted as functional or pseudogenic. Using immunosequencing, the study profiled T cell repertoires from 666 subjects and related those repertoires to cytomegalovirus serostatus. Every repertoire in the discovery cohort had been generated on one and the same sequencing platform. The number of typed donors differed by locus: about 620-640 for A, B, C, DRB1 and DQB1; 500 to 550 for DQA1; some 590 for DPA1; and roughly 490 for DPB1. Class I and class II HLA loci were covered by the typing at four-digit resolution. An early release that covered approximately 600 HLA-typed donors contained about 300 gigabases of sequencing data and approximately 85 million unique TCR sequences. Overall study results and their limits: At a false discovery rate of 0.05, a later analysis linked approximately 18,000 TCR beta sequences to specific HLA alleles. Because counts were too low, some 17 rarely observed V segments, including chromosome 9 orphons, were left out of the earlier analysis of a few hundred of the donors. The 87-base-pair reads could not distinguish some IMGT-functional V segments, including TRBV6-2 and TRBV6-3, so those segments were excluded. When HLA alleles, especially DR and DQ, strongly co-occurred, TCR associations were difficult to assign to individual alleles. Because some donors lacked HLA typing at each locus, the association tests relied only on the typed subset. While some public TCRs were present in many individuals, most TCR sequences turned up only very rarely across donors. The classifier was reported to diagnose cytomegalovirus status with high specificity and sensitivity in both the original cohort and the validation cohort. A group of highly shared sequence variants was considered likely to be a technical artifact of the sequencing pipeline. The study listed 150 to 200 TCR beta chains as associated with cytomegalovirus. In a later genetic analysis, fewer N-insertions in productive TCRs were reported among donors in an Asian-associated ancestry cluster than the 666-donor mean. In a later analysis, TCR association rates were found to vary across HLA loci, with the most associated TCRs seen for DRB1 alleles and the fewest for HLA-C alleles. A further reported finding was that TCR beta sequences accurately predicted the HLA-A and HLA-B alleles for most subjects in the first cohort. In this cohort, only TCR beta chains were sequenced, and detectable features were limited by the absence of alpha or paired-chain data. An association between a missense DCLRE1C variant and V-gene and J-gene trimming of TCR beta chains was found in a later genetic analysis and replicated in an independent cohort. Linkage disequilibrium might explain the correlated functional status among segregating V segments, but an unknown experimental factor could not be excluded. A few of the identified cytomegalovirus-associated TCR beta chains were confirmed in vitro to be specific for cytomegalovirus antigens. According to a later analysis, parvovirus B19, influenza, CMV and Epstein-Barr virus appeared linked to several top co-occurrence clusters. In a later analysis, HLA-associated TCR beta chains were found to be more clonally expanded and to have lower generation probabilities than equally common non-associated chains. Roughly uniform sequencing depth across donors was assumed in presence/absence analyses, although this assumption may not hold. For the cohort, immune exposure information was limited to CMV serostatus. The authors suggested that the approach could potentially be extended to other disease states and immunological phenotypes. Broadly in line with IMGT annotations, most TCR beta V segments showed up in productive rearrangements about 87% or about 30% of the time in an earlier analysis of some 590 of the donors. A later analysis found that most CMV-associated TCR beta chains appeared HLA-restricted, with HLA associations seemingly driven largely by CMV exposure.

Trimming costs V 5 bases and J 9 bases, and their ends lie 21 bases apart. From the cysteine through the phenylalanine, the CDR3 covers 15 amino acids. The sequence is cut down to CDR3 DNA, 45 bases in frame from base 1. CDR1 and CDR2, looked up from the germline V gene, are SGDLS and YYNGEE. Library preparation was by the immunoSEQ multiplex PCR assay. For the multiplex PCR, a mixture combining 60 forward primers for TCR Vbeta segments and 13 reverse primers for TCR Jbeta segments was used. The CDR3 region of rearranged TCR beta genes was amplified from genomic DNA by a multiplex PCR assay. The amplified TCR beta libraries were sequenced on the Illumina HiSeq System as 87-base-pair reads. The authors processed their data as follows. A later analysis counted about 80 million unique TCR beta chains across the 666 repertoires, and roughly 11 million of these chains were shared by at least two donors. Raw reads were error-corrected and collapsed into unique sequences with a nearest-neighbor algorithm that merged closely related sequences to remove PCR and sequencing errors. Alignment of CDR3 sequences to IMGT reference sequences was used to assign V, D and J gene segments. Each retained sequence needed at least a six-nucleotide match to both a V gene segment and a J gene segment. Rearrangements were classified as productive when the CDR3 lacked stop codons and remained in frame with V and J, and all other rearrangements were classified as non-productive. Following IMGT convention, CDR3 was defined as the stretch from the second conserved V-encoded cysteine to the conserved J-encoded phenylalanine. Sequences without an unambiguous match to a single V gene segment were excluded from the earlier analysis of a few hundred of the donors. In an earlier analysis of about 590 of the donors, a V segment was called functional when productive rearrangements were above 56.7%, and segregating when the standard deviation between donors exceeded 5%. A statistical classification framework was developed to diagnose cytomegalovirus status using the catalog of TCR beta chain sequences. A later analysis assigned V and J genes by comparing TCR nucleotide sequences with IMGT/GENE-DB human TR gene sequences. A later analysis assigned CDR3 sequences and most-parsimonious VDJ recombination scenarios with the TCRdist pipeline. In a later analysis, each TCR beta chain was defined by its CDR3 amino acid sequence together with its V-gene family, and reads lacking a unique V-gene family were excluded. A later analysis removed 500 to 600 highly shared, low-generation-probability nucleotide sequences to deal with suspected cross-contamination and a sequencing artifact. In a later analysis, a clonal expansion index for each public chain was calculated from normalized within-repertoire ranks of inferred template counts. Generation probabilities in a later analysis came from a VDJ recombination model fitted to out-of-frame rearrangements, and those results were checked against IGoR. Hypergeometric tests were used in a later analysis to score TCR-TCR, TCR-HLA and TCR-CMV co-occurrence, with a repertoire-size bias correction applied to the TCR pairs. In a later analysis, false discovery rates were estimated by permuting HLA or CMV assignments 20 times. In a later analysis, co-occurring TCRs were grouped using DBSCAN, and TCRdist sequence similarity was added for clustering within HLA-allele-positive subsets. Co-occurrence clustering excluded repertoires with fewer than 30,000 or more than 120,000 public chains, plus five with anomalous nucleotide sharing. TCRdb re-hosts the immuneACCESS table, in-frame sequences only. Its copies lack some clones; in the studies checked, an unresolved V gene accounts for under half of them, and the cause for the rest is not known. The DNA was the basis for D and trimming; V, J and clone size are from that table. The sample data list about 100,000 clones, and roughly 82% of these were observed just once. Of the sample, about 10% falls within the top ten clones.

The cohort consisted of fewer than 700 healthy bone marrow donors. All cohort members were sampled while nominally healthy, although unrecorded immune exposures were likely present. The donor tested CMV seronegative and was one of the 352 seronegative cohort members. A peripheral blood sample was collected from each donor, and TCR beta sequencing was performed on peripheral blood mononuclear cells. The Qiagen DNeasy Blood Extraction Kit was used to extract genomic DNA from the blood cell samples. The V gene is TRBV9 and the J gene is TRBJ2-1; a tentative D match to TRBD2 spans 7 bases. The sample consisted of PBMCs. The sequence came from a man aged 50 to 60 in good health and CMV-seronegative. Here is the DNA: TGTGCCAGCAGTGGGGGGGGGCTCGTTTATGTTGAGCAGTTCTTC. Protein translation: CASSGGGLVYVEQFF.